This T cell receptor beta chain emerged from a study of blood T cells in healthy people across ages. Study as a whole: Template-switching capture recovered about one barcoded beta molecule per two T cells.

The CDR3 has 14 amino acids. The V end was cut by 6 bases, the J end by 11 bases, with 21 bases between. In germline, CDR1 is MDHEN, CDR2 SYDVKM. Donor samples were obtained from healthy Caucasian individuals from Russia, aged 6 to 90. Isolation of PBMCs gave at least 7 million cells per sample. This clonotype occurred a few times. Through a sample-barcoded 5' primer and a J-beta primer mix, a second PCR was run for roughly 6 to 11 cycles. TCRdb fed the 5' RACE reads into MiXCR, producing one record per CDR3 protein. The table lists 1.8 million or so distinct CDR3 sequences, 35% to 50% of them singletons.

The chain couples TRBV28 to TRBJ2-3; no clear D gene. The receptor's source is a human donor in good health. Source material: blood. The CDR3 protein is CASRNPGPTVMQYF. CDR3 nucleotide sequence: TGTGCCAGCAGAAACCCCGGTCCAACCGTCATGCAGTATTTT.